This TCR beta chain comes out of a study of T-cell reconstitution after alpha-beta-depleted transplantation in children. General study findings and limits: The origin of alpha-beta T cells about two months after transplant was reportedly several hundred expanded graft clones. One year post-transplant, T-cell counts and diversity were largely derived from T cells produced anew. Day-60 TCRbeta diversity that was high in some patients was derived from surviving recipient T cells and thymic progenitors.

About this clonotype: The antigen is not known.

TCRbeta library preparation incorporated unique molecular identifiers. TCRdb passed the PCR reads through MiXCR, listing each CDR3 protein once. The top ten hold about 40% of the sample, which has roughly 220,000 distinct CDR3 sequences, under 8.5% seen once. CDR3 size: 13 residues. Per the germline V gene, CDR1 is ENHRY and CDR2 is SYGVKD. V gave up 6 bases and J gave up 6 bases, with 15 bases separating them. The TCR originated in a male patient between 2 and 15 years old who had a stem cell transplant for acute myeloid leukemia, so the T cells may come from the graft donor. The V and J genes are TRBV10-3 and TRBJ2-7, with D possibly TRBD1 on 6 matching bases. The specimen was PBMCs, mostly from graft donor cells, collected 360 days after TCRalphabeta/CD19-depleted stem cell transplant. The CDR3 bases are TGTGCCATCAGAGAACCACAGGGATTCGAGCAGTACTTC. The encoded protein is CAIREPQGFEQYF.